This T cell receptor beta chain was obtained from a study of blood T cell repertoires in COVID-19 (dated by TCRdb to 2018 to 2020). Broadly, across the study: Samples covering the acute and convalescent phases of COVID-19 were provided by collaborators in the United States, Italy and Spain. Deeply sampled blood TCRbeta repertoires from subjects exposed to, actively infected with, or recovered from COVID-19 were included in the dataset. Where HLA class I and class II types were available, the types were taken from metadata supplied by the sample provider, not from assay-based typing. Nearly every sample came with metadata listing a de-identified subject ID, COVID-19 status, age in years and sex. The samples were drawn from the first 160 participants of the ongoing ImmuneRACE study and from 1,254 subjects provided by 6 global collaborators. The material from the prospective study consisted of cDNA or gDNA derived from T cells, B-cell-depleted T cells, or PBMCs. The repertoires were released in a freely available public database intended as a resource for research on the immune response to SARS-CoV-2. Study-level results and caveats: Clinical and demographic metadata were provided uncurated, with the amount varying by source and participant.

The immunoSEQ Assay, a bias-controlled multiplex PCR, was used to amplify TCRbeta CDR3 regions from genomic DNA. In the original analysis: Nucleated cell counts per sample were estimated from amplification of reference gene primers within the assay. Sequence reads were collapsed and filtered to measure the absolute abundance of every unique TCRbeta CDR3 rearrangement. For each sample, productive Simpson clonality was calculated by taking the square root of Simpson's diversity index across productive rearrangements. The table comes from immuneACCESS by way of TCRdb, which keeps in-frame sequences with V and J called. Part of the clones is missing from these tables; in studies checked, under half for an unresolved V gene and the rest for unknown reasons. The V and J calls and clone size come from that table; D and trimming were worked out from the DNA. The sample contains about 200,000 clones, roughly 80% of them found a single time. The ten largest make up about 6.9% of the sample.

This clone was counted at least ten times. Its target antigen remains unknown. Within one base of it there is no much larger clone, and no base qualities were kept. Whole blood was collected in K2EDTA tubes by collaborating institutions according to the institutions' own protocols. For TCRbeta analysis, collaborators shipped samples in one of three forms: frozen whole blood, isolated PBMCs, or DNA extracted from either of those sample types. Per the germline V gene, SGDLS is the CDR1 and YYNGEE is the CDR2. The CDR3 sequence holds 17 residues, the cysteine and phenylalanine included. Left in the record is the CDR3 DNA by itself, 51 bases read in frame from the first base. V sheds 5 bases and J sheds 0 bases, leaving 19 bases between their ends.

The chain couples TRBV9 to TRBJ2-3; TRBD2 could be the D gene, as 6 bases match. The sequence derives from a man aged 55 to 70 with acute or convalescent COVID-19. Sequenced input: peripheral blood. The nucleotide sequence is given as TGTGCCAGCAGTGTTTGGGAACTAGCAGTTAGCACAGATACGCAGTATTTT. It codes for CASSVWELAVSTDTQYF. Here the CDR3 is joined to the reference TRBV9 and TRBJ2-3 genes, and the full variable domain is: DSGVTQTPKHLITATGQRVTLRCSPRSGDLSVYWYQQSLDQGLQFLIQYYNGEERAKGNILERFSAQQFPDLHSELNLSSLELGDSALYFCASSVWELAVSTDTQYFGPGTRLTVL.